These T cell receptor beta chains were read from a single sample in a study of blood T cell repertoires in COVID-19. The data were produced by immunoSEQ multiplex PCR, yet TCRdb's version contains in-frame clones alone and is incomplete. Of fewer than 200,000 clones listed, about 70% are singletons. The sequencing sample was made of peripheral blood. These receptors were taken from a woman in her fifties or sixties with active or convalescent COVID-19. CDR3s leave out the opening cysteine and the closing phenylalanine or tryptophan. Only some rows state a clone size, as once, few, many or a class for expanded clones.

V gene,J gene,clone size,CDR3 protein
TRBV5-1,TRBJ1-4,few,ASSSDSFNEKLF
TRBV30,TRBJ1-3,.,AWQTGNSGNTIY
TRBV2,TRBJ2-3,.,ASSGLAGVTDTQY
TRBV7-2,TRBJ2-3,.,ASSLGALAGEDTQY
TRBV7-2,TRBJ2-7,.,ASSLDGGSVYEQY
TRBV29-1,TRBJ1-1,.,SALEGQRTEAF
TRBV28,TRBJ1-1,.,ASSEKTGGAF
TRBV18,TRBJ2-5,.,ASSRGQGAETQY
TRBV16,TRBJ1-1,.,ASSPQGDTEAF
TRBV10-3,TRBJ1-4,.,AITNRVDEKLF
TRBV27,TRBJ1-6,.,ASSYQSNSPLH
TRBV24-1,TRBJ2-1,few,ATSDKSGGTYNEQF
TRBV2,TRBJ2-5,.,ASSALTSRRGETQY
TRBV28,TRBJ2-7,.,ASLDRLAYEQY
TRBV18,TRBJ2-7,.,ASSPPGEGISYEQY
TRBV7-2,TRBJ2-7,.,ASSLVLGSEQY
TRBV2,TRBJ2-1,.,ASRMDFSRDEQF
TRBV3-1/TRBV3-2,TRBJ1-3,.,ASSRTPGGSSGNTIY
TRBV9,TRBJ1-6,.,ASSANTGGNSPLH
TRBV7-2,TRBJ2-7,.,ASSSGLAGGLSYEQY
TRBV5-1,TRBJ1-1,.,ASSPGQGAGEAF
TRBV28,TRBJ2-1,.,ASSLSPTYYNEQF
TRBV5-5,TRBJ2-7,.,ASSLEPRQGHYEQY
TRBV7-2,TRBJ2-2,.,ASSRTYGGLNTGELF
TRBV11-2,TRBJ1-6,.,ASSLLPGRIIH
TRBV7-9,TRBJ1-1,.,ASSLQGNLDTEAF
TRBV2,TRBJ1-5,.,ASSEEGTGHQPQH
TRBV6-2/TRBV6-3,TRBJ1-1,.,ASSYSAGTGGVSRTEAF
TRBV10-3,TRBJ2-4,.,AISERTGGADIQY
TRBV7-2,TRBJ2-1,.,ASSRSGRASYEQF
TRBV28,TRBJ2-7,.,ASSPPPTGPPYEQY
TRBV6-5,TRBJ1-1,.,ASTDSLNTEAF
TRBV18,TRBJ2-5,.,ASSPLEGRETQY
TRBV2,TRBJ1-2,few,ASSVGSGEFSGYT
TRBV12-5,TRBJ1-1,.,ASGLDGTPNTEAF
TRBV5-1,TRBJ2-3,.,ASSIRAGDYTDTQY
TRBV27,TRBJ1-5,few,ASSLDRGNQPQH
TRBV11-1,TRBJ2-5,once,ASGPRTGEETQY
TRBV6-2/TRBV6-3,TRBJ1-1,.,ASSFPQGTYSEAF
TRBV5-1,TRBJ2-5,.,ASSAGQQETQY
TRBV5-1,TRBJ1-2,.,ASSLGQGRVT
TRBV10-1,TRBJ1-1,.,ASSLSKPGQARSSTEAF
TRBV11-2,TRBJ2-1,.,ASSLDLPGQGKNEQF
TRBV5-1,TRBJ2-3,.,ASGKAGGQDTQY
TRBV29-1,TRBJ1-1,few,SVSDRGITYTEAF
TRBV9,TRBJ2-1,few,ASSVGGITYNEQF
TRBV5-8,TRBJ1-1,.,ASSTLLGAQTNTEAF
TRBV11-2,TRBJ1-1,few,ASSLDQVRQGNTEAF
TRBV7-2,TRBJ2-3,.,ASRVVRGDTDTQY
TRBV5-4,TRBJ2-7,.,ASSWDRVYEQY
TRBV9,TRBJ1-3,.,ASSVGMSSGNTIY
TRBV6-2/TRBV6-3,TRBJ2-3,.,ASSLAGASGTQY